This note documents a single TCR beta chain sequence. Its cognate antigen is unknown. This specimen comes from a study of shared clonotypes between healthy human individuals. Across the whole study: Per donor, three plates held CD4 naive cells, three held CD4 memory, two held CD8 naive and one held CD8 memory. Study-level results: Some clonotypes were shared by all four sorted-subset donors, while others were not shared. The non-shared ones had lower generation probabilities than the shared ones.

Sorted-subset replicate PCRs used about 0.2 ug DNA, some 31,000 T cell genomes. Produced via immunoSEQ multiplex PCR; TCRdb's table is partial and in-frame only. The table includes approximately 600,000 clones, 95% detected once. The naive CD8 fraction comprised CD45RO-negative cells positively selected for CCR7 and excluded terminally differentiated effector memory CD45RA+ cells. Every donor was a Caucasian adult from Nashville, Tennessee. The germline V gene encodes CDR1 MNHEY and CDR2 SMNVEV (reference sequence). Trimming left V 2 bases short and J 7 bases short, with 12 bases between. The CDR3 is made up of 13 amino acids.

Sequences were obtained from naive CD8+ T cells sorted from blood. V and J are TRBV27 and TRBJ2-7, with D perhaps assigned TRBD1 or TRBD2 (6 bases each). This sequence originates from a woman between 25 and 40 years old in good health. The CDR3 DNA is TGTGCCAGCAGTTTACCGGGGGCTCGGGAGCAGTACTTC. Its translation: CASSLPGAREQYF.